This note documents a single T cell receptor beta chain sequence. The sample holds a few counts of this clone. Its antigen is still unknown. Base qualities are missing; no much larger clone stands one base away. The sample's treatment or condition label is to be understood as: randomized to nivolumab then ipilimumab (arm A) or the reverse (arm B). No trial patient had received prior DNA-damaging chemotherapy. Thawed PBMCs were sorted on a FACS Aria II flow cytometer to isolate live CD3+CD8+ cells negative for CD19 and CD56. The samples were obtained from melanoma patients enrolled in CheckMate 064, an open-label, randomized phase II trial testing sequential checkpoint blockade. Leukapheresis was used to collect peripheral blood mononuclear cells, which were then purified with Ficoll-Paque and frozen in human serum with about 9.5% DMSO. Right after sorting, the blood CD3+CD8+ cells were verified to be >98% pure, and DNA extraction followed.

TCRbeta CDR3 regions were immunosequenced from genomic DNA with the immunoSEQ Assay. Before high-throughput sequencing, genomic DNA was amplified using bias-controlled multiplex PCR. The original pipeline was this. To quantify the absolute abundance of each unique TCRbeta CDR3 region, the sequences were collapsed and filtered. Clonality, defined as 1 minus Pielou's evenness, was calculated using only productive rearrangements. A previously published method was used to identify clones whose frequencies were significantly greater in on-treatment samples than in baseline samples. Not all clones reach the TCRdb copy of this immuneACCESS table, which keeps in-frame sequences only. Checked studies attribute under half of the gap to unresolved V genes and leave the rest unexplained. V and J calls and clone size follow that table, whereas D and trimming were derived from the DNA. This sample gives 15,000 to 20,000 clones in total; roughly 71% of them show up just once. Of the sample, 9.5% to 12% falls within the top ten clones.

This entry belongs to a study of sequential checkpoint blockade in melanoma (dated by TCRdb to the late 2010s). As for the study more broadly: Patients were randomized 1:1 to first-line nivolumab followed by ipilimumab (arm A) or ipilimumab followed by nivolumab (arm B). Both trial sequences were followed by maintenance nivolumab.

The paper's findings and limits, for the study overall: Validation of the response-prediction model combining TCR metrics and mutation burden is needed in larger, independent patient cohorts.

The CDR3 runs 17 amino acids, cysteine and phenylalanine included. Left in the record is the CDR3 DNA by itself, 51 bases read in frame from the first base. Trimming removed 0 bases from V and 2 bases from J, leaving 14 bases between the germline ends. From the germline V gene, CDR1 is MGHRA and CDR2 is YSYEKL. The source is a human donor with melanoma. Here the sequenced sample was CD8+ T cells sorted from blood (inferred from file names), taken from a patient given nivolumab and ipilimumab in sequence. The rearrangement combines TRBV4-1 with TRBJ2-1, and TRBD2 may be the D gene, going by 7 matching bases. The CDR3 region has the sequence CASSQDREGGAYNEQFF. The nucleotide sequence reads TGCGCCAGCAGCCAAGATAGGGAGGGGGGGGCCTACAATGAGCAGTTCTTC.